This T cell receptor (beta chain) was recovered during a study of cytomegalovirus exposure and HLA in healthy donors. Method: immunoSEQ multiplex PCR; TCRdb's copy keeps in-frame clones and lacks some. This sample yields some 340,000 clones, of which about 85% are seen a single time; roughly 1.2% belongs to the top ten. The CDR3 covers 16 residues. Germline V lookup: CDR1 SGHRS, CDR2 YFSETQ. V dropped 0 bases and J dropped 3; count of bases not matched to a gene: 7. To note about this clone: No antigen is known for it.

General study points: For most TCR sequences rarity was the rule, although some public TCRs occurred in many donors. Testing in vitro showed a few CMV-associated chains specific for CMV antigens.

The source of this sequence is a woman in her twenties or thirties in good health and CMV-seropositive. Sequenced material: PBMCs. The chain couples TRBV5-1 to TRBJ2-3, with 7 bases fitting TRBD1. CDR3 bases: TGCGCCAGCAGCTTGGATGGCAGGGGGATAACAGATACGCAGTATTTT. Protein: CASSLDGRGITDTQYF.